This is a list of T cell receptor beta chains from one sample in a study of beta chain features in type 1 diabetes. Method: immunoSEQ multiplex PCR; TCRdb's copy keeps in-frame clones and lacks some. The table records roughly 220,000 clones, 16% of them present only once. Sequencing was performed on naive CD4+ T cells from blood. These receptors came from a man aged 25-40 years with type 1 diabetes. Both conserved end residues are part of each CDR3. Size is stated for part of the rows, as once, few or many counts, or as a class when the clone is expanded.

clone_size | j_call | v_call | cdr3_aa
few | TRBJ2-5 | TRBV29-1 | CSVTIKTGRETQYF
few | TRBJ2-3 | TRBV27 | CASSLGREGRDTQYF
- | TRBJ2-1 | TRBV30 | CAWSHTGLAEQFF
- | TRBJ2-5 | TRBV29-1 | CSVDAGDQETQYF
few | TRBJ1-1 | TRBV9 | CASSVADYTEAFF
few | TRBJ1-5 | TRBV30 | CAWTQAGNQPQHF
few | TRBJ2-7 | TRBV29-1 | CSVLTSGDPRYEQYF
- | TRBJ2-3 | TRBV7-2 | CASSSGGDTQYF
few | TRBJ2-3 | TRBV7-9 | CASSLPGPRSTTTQYF
- | TRBJ2-7 | TRBV5-1 | CASSVGSSSYEQYF
- | TRBJ2-3 | TRBV28 | CASSPVGTGERDTQYF
- | - | TRBV30 | CAGGQGYEQYF
few | TRBJ2-2 | TRBV25-1 | CASSRTDQGTGELFF
few | TRBJ1-5 | TRBV4-1 | CASSQGLNYGQPQHF
few | TRBJ2-3 | TRBV2 | CASSEEEGATQYF